This entry features one T cell receptor (beta chain) sequence. The data were taken from a study of blood T cell repertoires in COVID-19. The protocol was immunoSEQ multiplex PCR, while the TCRdb copy is restricted to in-frame clones and leaves out a portion. In the table there are under 200,000 clones, roughly 80% of which are singletons. Material for sequencing was PBMCs or T cells enriched from blood (not recorded which). The TCR originated in a woman aged 60 to 75 with acute COVID-19.

In nucleotides, the CDR3 is TGTGCCAGCAGTCCTCTTTGGACAGCGAACTATGGCTACACCTTC. Translation gives CASSPLWTANYGYTF. This rearrangement joins TRBV7-2 to TRBJ1-2, with D perhaps TRBD1 (6 bases). Trimming left V 6 bases short and J 2 bases short, with 16 bases between. Germline lookup yields CDR1 SGHTA and CDR2 FQGNSA. The CDR3 spans 15 residues.